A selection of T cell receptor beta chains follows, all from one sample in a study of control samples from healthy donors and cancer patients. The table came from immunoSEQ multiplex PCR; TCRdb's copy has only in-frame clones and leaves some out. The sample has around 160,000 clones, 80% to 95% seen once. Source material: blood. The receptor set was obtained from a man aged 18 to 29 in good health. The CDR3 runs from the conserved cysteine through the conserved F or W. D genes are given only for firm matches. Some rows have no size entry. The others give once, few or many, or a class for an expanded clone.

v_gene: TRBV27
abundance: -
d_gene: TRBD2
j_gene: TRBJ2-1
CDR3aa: CASRTRPTSGIYNEQFF
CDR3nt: TGTGCCAGCAGAACGCGCCCCACTAGCGGGATATACAATGAGCAGTTCTTC

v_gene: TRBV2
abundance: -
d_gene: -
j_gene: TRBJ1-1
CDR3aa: CARDGRGDETEAFF
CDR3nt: TGTGCCAGGGACGGCAGGGGAGATGAAACTGAAGCTTTCTTT

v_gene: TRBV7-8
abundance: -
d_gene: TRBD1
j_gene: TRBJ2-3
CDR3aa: CASSLGGTGTADTQYF
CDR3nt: TGTGCCAGCAGCTTAGGAGGAACCGGGACAGCAGATACGCAGTATTTT

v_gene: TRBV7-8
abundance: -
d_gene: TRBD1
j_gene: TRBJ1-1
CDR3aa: CASSLARGTGVTNTEAFF
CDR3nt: TGTGCCAGCAGCTTAGCAAGGGGGACAGGGGTGACGAACACTGAAGCTTTCTTT

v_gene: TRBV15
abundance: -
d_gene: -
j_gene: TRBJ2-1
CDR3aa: CATSRGDYVEQFF
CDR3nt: TGTGCCACCAGCAGAGGTGACTATGTTGAGCAGTTCTTC

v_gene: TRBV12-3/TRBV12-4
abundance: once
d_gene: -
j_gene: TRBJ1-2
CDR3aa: CVSSLWVDGGYTF
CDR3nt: TGTGTCAGCAGTTTGTGGGTTGATGGTGGCTACACCTTC

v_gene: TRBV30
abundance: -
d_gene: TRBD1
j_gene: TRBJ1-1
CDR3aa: CAGILYPAGGNTEAFF
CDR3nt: TGTGCCGGAATTTTGTACCCGGCAGGGGGGAACACTGAAGCTTTCTTT

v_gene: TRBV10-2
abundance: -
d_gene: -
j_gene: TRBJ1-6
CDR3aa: CASSESSSPLHF
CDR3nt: TGCGCCAGCAGTGAGTCGTCTTCACCCCTCCACTTT

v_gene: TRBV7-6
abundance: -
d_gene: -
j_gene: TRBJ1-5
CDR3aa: CASSLATAGQPQHF
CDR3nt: TGTGCCAGCAGCCTAGCGACGGCCGGTCAGCCCCAGCATTTT

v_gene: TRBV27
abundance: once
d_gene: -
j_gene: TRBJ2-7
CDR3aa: CASSQTPSGATLEQYF
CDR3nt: TGTGCCAGCAGTCAAACCCCCTCGGGAGCCACCCTTGAGCAGTACTTC

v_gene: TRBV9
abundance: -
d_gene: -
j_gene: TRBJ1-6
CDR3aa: CASSVGGSSYNSPLHF
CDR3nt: TGTGCCAGCAGCGTAGGTGGGAGCTCCTATAATTCACCCCTCCACTTT

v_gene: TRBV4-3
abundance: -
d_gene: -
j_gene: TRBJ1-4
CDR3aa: CASSQESDGRGREEKLFF
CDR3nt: TGCGCCAGCAGCCAAGAATCGGACGGCAGGGGTAGGGAGGAAAAACTGTTTTTT

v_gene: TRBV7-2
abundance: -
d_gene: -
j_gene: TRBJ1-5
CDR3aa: CASSREWKQPQHF
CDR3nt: TGTGCCAGCAGCCGGGAGTGGAAACAGCCCCAGCATTTT

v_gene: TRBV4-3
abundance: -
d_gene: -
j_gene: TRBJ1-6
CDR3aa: CASSPLSGVEFSPLHF
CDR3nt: TGCGCCAGCAGCCCCCTATCGGGGGTGGAGTTTTCACCCCTCCACTTT

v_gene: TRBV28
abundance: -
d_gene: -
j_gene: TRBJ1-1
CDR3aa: CASTLGAVRNTEAFF
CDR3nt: TGTGCCAGCACCCTAGGGGCAGTGAGGAACACTGAAGCTTTCTTT

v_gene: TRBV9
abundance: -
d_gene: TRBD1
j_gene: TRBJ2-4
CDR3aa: CASSASTGPHKNIQYF
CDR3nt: TGTGCCAGCAGCGCCTCGACAGGGCCTCACAAAAACATTCAGTACTTC

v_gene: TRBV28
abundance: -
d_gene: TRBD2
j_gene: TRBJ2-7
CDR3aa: CASSLSGGRRHEQYF
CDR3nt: TGTGCCAGCAGTTTAAGCGGCGGGAGGAGGCACGAGCAGTACTTC

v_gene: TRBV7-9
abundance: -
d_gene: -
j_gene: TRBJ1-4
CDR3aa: CASSQVGGLNEKLFF
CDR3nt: TGTGCCAGCAGCCAAGTGGGGGGATTAAATGAAAAACTGTTTTTT

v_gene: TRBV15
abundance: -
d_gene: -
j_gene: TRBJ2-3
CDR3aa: CATSREQGRITDTQYF
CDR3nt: TGTGCCACCAGCAGGGAGCAGGGTAGAATCACAGATACGCAGTATTTT

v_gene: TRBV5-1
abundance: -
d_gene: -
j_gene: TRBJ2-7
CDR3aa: CASSLGQWPPIEQYF
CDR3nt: TGCGCCAGCAGCTTAGGACAGTGGCCGCCTATCGAGCAGTACTTC

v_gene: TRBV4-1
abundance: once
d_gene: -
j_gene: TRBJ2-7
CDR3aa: CASSQRAGQSYEQYF
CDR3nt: TGCGCCAGCAGCCAACGCGCTGGACAGTCCTACGAGCAGTACTTC

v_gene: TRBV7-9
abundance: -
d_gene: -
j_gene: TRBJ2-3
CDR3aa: CASSYLGYTQYF
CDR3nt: TGTGCCAGCAGCTACCTCGGGTATACGCAGTATTTT

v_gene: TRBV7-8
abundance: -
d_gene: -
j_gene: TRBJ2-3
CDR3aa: CASSSEGGGSILRTDTQYF
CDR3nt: TGTGCCAGCAGCTCTGAGGGAGGAGGGTCCATTCTTCGCACAGATACGCAGTATTTT

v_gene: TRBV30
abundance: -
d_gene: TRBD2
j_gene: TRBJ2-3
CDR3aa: CAWRRGLEIFTDTQYF
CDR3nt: TGTGCCTGGAGGAGAGGACTAGAGATTTTCACAGATACGCAGTATTTT

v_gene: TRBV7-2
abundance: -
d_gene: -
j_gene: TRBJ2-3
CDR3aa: CASRKGDTQYF
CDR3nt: TGTGCCAGCAGAAAGGGAGATACGCAGTATTTT

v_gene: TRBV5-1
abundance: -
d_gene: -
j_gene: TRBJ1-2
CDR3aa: CASSFTRDYGYTF
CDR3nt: TGCGCCAGCAGCTTTACTCGCGACTATGGCTACACCTTC

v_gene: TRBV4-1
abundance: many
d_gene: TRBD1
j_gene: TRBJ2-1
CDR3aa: CASSQTGDEQFF
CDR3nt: TGCGCCAGCAGCCAAACAGGGGATGAGCAGTTCTTC

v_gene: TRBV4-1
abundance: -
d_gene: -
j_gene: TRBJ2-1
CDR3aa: CASSSIQGSRGLEQFF
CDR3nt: TGCGCCAGCAGCTCGATACAGGGAAGCCGTGGTCTTGAGCAGTTCTTC

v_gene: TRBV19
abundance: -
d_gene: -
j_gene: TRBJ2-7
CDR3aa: CASSIAGNKYEQYF
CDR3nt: TGTGCCAGTAGTATAGCAGGGAACAAATACGAGCAGTACTTC

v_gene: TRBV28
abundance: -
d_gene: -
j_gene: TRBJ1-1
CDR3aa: CASSLGASVNTEAFF
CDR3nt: TGTGCCAGCAGTTTAGGGGCCAGTGTGAACACTGAAGCTTTCTTT

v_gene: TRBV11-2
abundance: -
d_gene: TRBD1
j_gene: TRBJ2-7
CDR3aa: CASSPRTGGNYEQYF
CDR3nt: TGTGCCAGCAGCCCCAGGACAGGGGGTAACTACGAGCAGTACTTC

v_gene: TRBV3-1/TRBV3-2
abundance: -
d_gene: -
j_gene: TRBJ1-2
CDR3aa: CASSQDGFDGYTF
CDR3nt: TGTGCCAGCAGCCAAGACGGTTTCGATGGCTACACCTTC